This T cell receptor (beta chain) was profiled in a study of T cell responses to AZD1222 COVID-19 vaccine. The CDR3 is 16 amino acids. The V and J ends lost 6 bases and 0 bases, in that order; junction bases with no gene match: 6. Germline CDR1 is LGHDT and CDR2 is YNNKEL (reference sequence). Data came from immunoSEQ multiplex PCR; TCRdb stores just in-frame clones and leaves some out. The table shows tens of thousands of clones, with 90% occurring only once. The chain joins TRBV3-1 (or the pseudogene TRBV3-2) to TRBJ1-1; 11 nucleotides match TRBD1. The receptor's source is an adult who received the AZD1222 COVID-19 vaccine. The source material was peripheral blood, sampled 28 days after the second AZD1222 dose. The CDR3 nucleotides read TGTGCCAGCAGTTTACGGACAGGGGGCTTGAACACTGAAGCTTTCTTT. It codes for CASSLRTGGLNTEAFF.